The clone carrying this TCR beta chain has a handful of counts. No antigen is known for it. Trimming took 4 bases from V and 5 from J, leaving 6 bases between them. The CDR3 length is 11 residues. Germline V lookup: CDR1 SQVTM, CDR2 ANQGSEA. The sample belongs to a study of spatial heterogeneity in lung cancer. The wider study: Consistent detection of more beta-chain than alpha-chain sequences was observed. Findings of the study overall: Ubiquitous expanded tumor TCRs were seen in blood more at resection than at follow-up.

Stated time point: sample taken at primary tumor resection. Frozen PBMC, nontumor lung or tumor provided whole RNA, which was sequenced unsorted. There were 72 donors, all of them untreated patients with early-stage non-small cell lung cancer. A unique molecular identifier was attached to every TCR cDNA molecule. TCRdb called the 5' RACE reads again in MiXCR, with one record for every CDR3 protein. The data show over 25,000 distinct CDR3 sequences, approximately 8.4% seen once. The V gene is TRBV29-1, the J gene TRBJ2-1; D remains ambiguous. The sample was PBMCs, taken at surgery. This TCR came from a female donor with early-stage non-small cell lung cancer. CDR3 in amino acids: CSVAPDNEQFF. DNA of the CDR3: TGCAGCGTTGCCCCTGACAATGAGCAGTTCTTC.